The TCR beta chain under discussion was sequenced for a study of response to subunit inactivated influenza vaccine. Germline V gives CDR1 SGDLS, CDR2 YYNGEE. The CDR3 contains 17 residues. The V end was cut by 4 bases, the J end by 4 bases, with 21 bases between. TCRdb called the RT-PCR reads again in MiXCR, with one record for every CDR3 protein. Of about 620,000 distinct CDR3 sequences in the sample, approximately 10% are singletons; the top ten hold 11%. Another study also made use of these data, one on T cells expressing NK-cell markers. Turning to that study: Researchers built TCR beta cDNA using 5'RACE template switching with UMIs. It was sorted CD3+CD56+NKG2C+, CD3+CD56+NKG2C- and CD3+CD56-NKG2C+ T cells that supplied the TCR beta repertoires. There were seven HCMV-seropositive donors and one seronegative donor among the eight sequenced. In a group of several donors, dominant NKG2C+ clonotypes represented roughly 1.0-7.5% of CD8+ T cells. Leadership of the CD3+CD56-NKG2C+ fraction also belonged to these clonotypes in four donors.

Sequenced material: PBMCs from blood, taken on the day of vaccination. The chain uses TRBV9 and TRBJ2-1; D possibly corresponds to TRBD1 (5 bases). This TCR came from a man aged 50-60 years who received an inactivated influenza vaccine. The chain's CDR3 is CASSSPAGSRPYNEQFF. The CDR3 DNA is TGTGCCAGCAGCTCACCAGCAGGGTCCCGACCTTACAATGAGCAGTTCTTC.